This T cell receptor beta chain comes out of a study of shared clonotypes between healthy human individuals. Germline V gene lookup returns CDR1 LNHDA and CDR2 SQIVND (reference sequence). This CDR3 is built from 15 residues. Trimming pared 4 bases from V and 5 bases from J, leaving 17 bases between. Profiled with immunoSEQ multiplex PCR; TCRdb holds only in-frame clones, not every one. This sample has about 2.4 million clones, with roughly 93% found just once. Source material: naive CD4+ T cells from PBMCs. Subset: CD45RA+ positively selected. The receptor was isolated from a man between 18 and 29 years old in good health. Some clones in this sample may be carry-over from other donors' samples. The rearrangement uses TRBV19 and TRBJ2-5, with D possibly being TRBD1 (6 bases). CDR3 DNA: TGTGCCAGTAGTAATTTGCAGGGGAACGGGGAGACCCAGTACTTC. It codes for CASSNLQGNGETQYF.